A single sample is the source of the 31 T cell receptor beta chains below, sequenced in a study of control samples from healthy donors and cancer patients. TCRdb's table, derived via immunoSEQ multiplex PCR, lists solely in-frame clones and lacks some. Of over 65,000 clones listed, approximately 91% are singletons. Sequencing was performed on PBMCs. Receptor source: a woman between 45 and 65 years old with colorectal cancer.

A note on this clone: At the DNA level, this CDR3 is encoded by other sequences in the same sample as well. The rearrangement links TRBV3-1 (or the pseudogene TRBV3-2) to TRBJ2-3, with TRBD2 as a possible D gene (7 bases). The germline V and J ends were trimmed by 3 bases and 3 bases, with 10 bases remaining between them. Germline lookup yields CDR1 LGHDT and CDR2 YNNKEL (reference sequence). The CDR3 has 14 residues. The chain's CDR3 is CASSQRGGTDTQYF. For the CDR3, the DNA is TGTGCCAGCAGCCAGAGGGGGGGGACAGATACGCAGTATTTT.

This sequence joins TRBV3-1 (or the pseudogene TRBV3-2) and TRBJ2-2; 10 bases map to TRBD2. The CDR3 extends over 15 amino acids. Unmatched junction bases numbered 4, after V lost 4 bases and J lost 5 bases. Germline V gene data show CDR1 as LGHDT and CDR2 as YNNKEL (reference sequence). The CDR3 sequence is CASSLSGGATGELFF. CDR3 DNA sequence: TGTGCCAGCAGCCTGAGCGGGGGGGCGACCGGGGAGCTGTTTTTT.

The CDR3 region has the DNA TGTGCCAGCAGCTTAGTAGGGGGGCCAACCTTTGAAAAACTGTTTTTT. Translating gives CASSLVGGPTFEKLFF. The V and J genes are TRBV7-2 and TRBJ1-4, with D perhaps TRBD1 (6 bases). The V end lost 1 base, the J end lost 7 bases, and 16 bases lay between the germline ends. Per the germline V gene, CDR1 is SGHTA and CDR2 is FQGNSA. The CDR3 sequence is 16 residues long.

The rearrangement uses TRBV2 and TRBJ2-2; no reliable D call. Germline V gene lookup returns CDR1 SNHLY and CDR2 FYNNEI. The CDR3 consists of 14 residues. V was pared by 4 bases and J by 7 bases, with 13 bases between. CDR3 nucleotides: TGTGCCAGCAGTGTATTGGGGTCGGACGGGGAGCTGTTTTTT. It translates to CASSVLGSDGELFF.

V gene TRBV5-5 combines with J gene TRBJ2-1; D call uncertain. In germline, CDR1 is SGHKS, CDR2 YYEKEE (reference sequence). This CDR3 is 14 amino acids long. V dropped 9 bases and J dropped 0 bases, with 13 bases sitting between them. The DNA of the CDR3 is TGTGCCACCGCCCCGCAGAGCTCCTACAATGAGCAGTTCTTC. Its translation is CATAPQSSYNEQFF.

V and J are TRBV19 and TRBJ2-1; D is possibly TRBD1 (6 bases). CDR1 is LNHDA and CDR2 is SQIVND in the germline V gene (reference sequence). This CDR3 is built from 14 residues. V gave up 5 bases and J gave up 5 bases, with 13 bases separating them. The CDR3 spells CASSHQGTHNEQFF. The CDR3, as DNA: TGTGCCAGTAGTCATCAGGGGACCCACAATGAGCAGTTCTTC.

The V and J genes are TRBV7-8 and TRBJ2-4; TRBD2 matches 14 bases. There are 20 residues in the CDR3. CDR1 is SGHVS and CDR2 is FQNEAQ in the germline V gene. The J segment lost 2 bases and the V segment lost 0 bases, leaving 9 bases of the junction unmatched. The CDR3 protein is CASSLAPGLAGASSKNIQYF. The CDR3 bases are TGTGCCAGCAGCTTAGCCCCGGGACTAGCGGGGGCATCATCCAAAAACATTCAGTACTTC.

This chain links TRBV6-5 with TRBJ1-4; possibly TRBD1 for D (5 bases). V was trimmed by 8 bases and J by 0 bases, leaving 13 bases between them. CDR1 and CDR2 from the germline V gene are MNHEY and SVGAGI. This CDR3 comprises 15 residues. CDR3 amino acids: CASYSGAATNEKLFF. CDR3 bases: TGTGCCAGCTACTCCGGGGCGGCAACTAATGAAAAACTGTTTTTT.

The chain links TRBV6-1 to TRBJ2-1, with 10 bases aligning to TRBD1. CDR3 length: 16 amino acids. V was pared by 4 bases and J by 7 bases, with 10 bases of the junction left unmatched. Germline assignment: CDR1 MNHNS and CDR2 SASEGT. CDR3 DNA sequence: TGTGCCAGCAGTGTCTTGGGACAGGGGATGAGGAATGAGCAGTTCTTC. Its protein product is CASSVLGQGMRNEQFF.

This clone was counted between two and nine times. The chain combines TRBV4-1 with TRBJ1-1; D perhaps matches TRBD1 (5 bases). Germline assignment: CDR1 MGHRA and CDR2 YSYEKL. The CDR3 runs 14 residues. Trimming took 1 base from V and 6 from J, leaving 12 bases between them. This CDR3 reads CASSQGRGVPEAFF. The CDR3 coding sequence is TGCGCCAGCAGCCAAGGACGGGGGGTCCCTGAAGCTTTCTTT.

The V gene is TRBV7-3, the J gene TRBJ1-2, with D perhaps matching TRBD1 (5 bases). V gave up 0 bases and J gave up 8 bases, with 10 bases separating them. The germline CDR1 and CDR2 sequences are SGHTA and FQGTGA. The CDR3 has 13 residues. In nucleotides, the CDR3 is TGTGCCAGCAGCTTAACAGGGGAAGTAGGCTACACCTTC. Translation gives CASSLTGEVGYTF.

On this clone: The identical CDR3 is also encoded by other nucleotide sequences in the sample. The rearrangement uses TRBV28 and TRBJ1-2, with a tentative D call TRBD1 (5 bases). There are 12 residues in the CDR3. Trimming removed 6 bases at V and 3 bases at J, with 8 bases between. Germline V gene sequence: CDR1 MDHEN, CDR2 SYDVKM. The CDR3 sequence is CASSLGDYGYTF. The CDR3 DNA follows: TGTGCCAGCAGCCTAGGGGACTATGGCTACACCTTC.

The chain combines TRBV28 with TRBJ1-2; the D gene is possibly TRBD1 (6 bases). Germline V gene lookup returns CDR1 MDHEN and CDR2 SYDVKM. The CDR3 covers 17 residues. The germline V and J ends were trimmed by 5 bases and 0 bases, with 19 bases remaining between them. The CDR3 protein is CASSPIWGAVPNYGYTF. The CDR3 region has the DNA TGTGCCAGCAGTCCCATCTGGGGGGCCGTCCCTAACTATGGCTACACCTTC.

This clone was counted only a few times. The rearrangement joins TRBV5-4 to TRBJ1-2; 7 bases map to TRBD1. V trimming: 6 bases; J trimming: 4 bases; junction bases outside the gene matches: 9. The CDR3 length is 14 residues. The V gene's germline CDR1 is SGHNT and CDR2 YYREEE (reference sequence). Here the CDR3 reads CASNKQGLGYGYTF. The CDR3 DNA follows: TGTGCCAGCAACAAACAGGGGTTGGGCTATGGCTACACCTTC.

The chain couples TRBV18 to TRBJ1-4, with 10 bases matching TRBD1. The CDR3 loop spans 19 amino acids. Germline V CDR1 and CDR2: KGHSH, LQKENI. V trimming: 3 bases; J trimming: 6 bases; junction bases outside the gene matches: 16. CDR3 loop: CASSPSNARTGTGDEKLFF. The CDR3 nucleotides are TGTGCCAGCTCACCTTCAAACGCGAGAACCGGGACAGGGGATGAAAAACTGTTTTTT.

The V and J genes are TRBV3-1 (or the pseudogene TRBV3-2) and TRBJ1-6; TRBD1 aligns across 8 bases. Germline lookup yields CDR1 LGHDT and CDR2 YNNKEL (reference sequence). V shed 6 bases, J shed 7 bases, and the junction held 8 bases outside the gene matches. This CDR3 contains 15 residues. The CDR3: CASSDGQGRNSPLHF. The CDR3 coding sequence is TGTGCCAGCAGTGACGGACAGGGCAGAAATTCACCCCTCCACTTT.

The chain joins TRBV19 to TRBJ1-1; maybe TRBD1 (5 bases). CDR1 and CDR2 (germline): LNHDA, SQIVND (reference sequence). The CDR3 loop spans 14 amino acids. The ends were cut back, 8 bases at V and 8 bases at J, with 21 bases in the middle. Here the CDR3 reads CASHSAGLGGEAFF. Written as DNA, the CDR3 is TGTGCCAGTCATTCCGCGGGTCTTGGGGGAGAAGCTTTCTTT. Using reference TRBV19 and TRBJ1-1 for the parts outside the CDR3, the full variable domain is DGGITQSPKYLFRKEGQNVTLSCEQNLNHDAMYWYRQDPGQGLRLIYYSQIVNDFQKGDIAEGYSVSREKKESFPLTVTSAQKNPTAFYLCASHSAGLGGEAFFGQGTRLTVV.

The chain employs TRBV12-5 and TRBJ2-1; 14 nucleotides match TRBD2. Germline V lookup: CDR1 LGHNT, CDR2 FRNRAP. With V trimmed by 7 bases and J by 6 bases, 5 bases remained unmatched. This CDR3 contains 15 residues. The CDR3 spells CASDIGTSGGNEQFF. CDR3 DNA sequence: TGTGCTAGTGACATAGGGACTAGCGGGGGCAATGAGCAGTTCTTC. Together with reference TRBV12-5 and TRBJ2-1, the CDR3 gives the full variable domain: DARVTQTPRHKVTEMGQEVTMRCQPILGHNTVFWYRQTMMQGLELLAYFRNRAPLDDSGMPKDRFSAEMPDATLATLKIQPSEPRDSAVYFCASDIGTSGGNEQFFGPGTRLTVL.

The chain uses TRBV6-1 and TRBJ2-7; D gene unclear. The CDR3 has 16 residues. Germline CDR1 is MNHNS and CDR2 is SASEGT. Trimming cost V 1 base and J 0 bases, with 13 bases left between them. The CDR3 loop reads CASSEDSRWGSYEQYV. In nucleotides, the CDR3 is TGTGCCAGCAGTGAAGACAGCAGGTGGGGCTCCTACGAGCAGTACGTC.

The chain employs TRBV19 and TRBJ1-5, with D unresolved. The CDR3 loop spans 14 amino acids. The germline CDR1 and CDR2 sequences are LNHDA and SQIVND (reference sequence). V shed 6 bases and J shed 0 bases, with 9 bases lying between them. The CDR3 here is CASRTPNSNQPQHF. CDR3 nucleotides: TGTGCCAGTAGGACCCCGAATAGCAATCAGCCCCAGCATTTT.

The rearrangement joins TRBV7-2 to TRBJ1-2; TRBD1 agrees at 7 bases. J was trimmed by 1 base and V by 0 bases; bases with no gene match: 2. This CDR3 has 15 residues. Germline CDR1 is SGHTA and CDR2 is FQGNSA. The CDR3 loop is CASSLATGNNYGYTF. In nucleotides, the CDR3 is TGTGCCAGCAGCTTAGCGACAGGGAATAACTATGGCTACACCTTC.

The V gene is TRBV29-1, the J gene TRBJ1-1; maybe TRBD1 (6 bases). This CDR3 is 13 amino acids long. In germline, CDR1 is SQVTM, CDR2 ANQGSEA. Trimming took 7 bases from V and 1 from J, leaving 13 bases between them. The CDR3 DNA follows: TGCAGCGCAAGGGACACGGGGAACACTGAAGCTTTCTTT. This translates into CSARDTGNTEAFF.

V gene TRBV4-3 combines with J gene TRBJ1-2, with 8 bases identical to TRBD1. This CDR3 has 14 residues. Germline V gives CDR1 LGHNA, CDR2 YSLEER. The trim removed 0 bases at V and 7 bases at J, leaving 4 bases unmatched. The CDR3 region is CASSQEATGVGYTF. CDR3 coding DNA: TGCGCCAGCAGCCAAGAAGCGACAGGGGTTGGCTACACCTTC.

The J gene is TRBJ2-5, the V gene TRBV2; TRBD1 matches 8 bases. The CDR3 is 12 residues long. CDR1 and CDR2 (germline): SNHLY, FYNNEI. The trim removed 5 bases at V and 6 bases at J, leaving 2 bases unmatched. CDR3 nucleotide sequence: TGTGCCAGCAGTACAGGGGGGCAGACCCAGTACTTC. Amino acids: CASSTGGQTQYF.

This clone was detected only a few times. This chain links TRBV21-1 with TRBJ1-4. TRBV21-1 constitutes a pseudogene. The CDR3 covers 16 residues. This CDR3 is CASSKRWGNRDEKLFF. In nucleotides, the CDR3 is TGTGCCAGCAGCAAGAGATGGGGAAATCGGGATGAAAAACTGTTTTTT.

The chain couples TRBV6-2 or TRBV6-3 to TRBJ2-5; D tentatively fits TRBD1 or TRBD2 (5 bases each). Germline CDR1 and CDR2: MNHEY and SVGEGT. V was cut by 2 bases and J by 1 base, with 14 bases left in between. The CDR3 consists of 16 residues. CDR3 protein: CASSYGGGFLQETQYF. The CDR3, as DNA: TGTGCCAGCAGTTACGGGGGTGGATTTCTCCAAGAGACCCAGTACTTC.

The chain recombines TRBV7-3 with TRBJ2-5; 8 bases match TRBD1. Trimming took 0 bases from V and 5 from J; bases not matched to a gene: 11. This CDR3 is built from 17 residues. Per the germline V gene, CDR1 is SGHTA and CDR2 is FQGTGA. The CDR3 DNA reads TGTGCCAGCAGCTTAACGGGGGCGACAGGGGCGATGGAGACCCAGTACTTC. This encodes CASSLTGATGAMETQYF.

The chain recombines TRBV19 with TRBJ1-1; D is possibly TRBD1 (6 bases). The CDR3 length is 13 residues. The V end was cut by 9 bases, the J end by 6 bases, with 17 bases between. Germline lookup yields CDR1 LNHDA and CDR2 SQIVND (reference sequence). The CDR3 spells CASTVRGAAEAFF. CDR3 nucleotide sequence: TGTGCCAGCACGGTAAGGGGGGCCGCTGAAGCTTTCTTT.

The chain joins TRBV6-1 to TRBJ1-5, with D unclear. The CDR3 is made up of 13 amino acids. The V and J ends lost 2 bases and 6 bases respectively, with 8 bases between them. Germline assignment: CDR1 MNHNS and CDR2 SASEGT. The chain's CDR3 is CASSERMVQPQHF. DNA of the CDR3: TGTGCCAGCAGTGAACGCATGGTTCAGCCCCAGCATTTT.

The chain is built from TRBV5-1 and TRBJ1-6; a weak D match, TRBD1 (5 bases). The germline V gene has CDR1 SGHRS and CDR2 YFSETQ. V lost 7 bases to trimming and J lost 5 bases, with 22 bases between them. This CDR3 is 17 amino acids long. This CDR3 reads CASAAGVRTADNSPLHF. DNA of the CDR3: TGCGCCAGCGCGGCGGGGGTCCGGACCGCGGATAATTCACCCCTCCACTTT.

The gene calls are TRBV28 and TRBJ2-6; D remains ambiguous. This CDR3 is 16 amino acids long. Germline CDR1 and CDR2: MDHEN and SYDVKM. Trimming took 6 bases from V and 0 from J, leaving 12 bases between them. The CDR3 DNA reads TGTGCCAGCAGCCATTACGGAAACTCTGGGGCCAACGTCCTGACTTTC. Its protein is CASSHYGNSGANVLTF.